The 20 T cell receptor beta chains reported below all come from one sample, sequenced in a study of T cell responses to AZD1222 COVID-19 vaccine. Libraries were prepared by immunoSEQ multiplex PCR; TCRdb keeps only in-frame clonotypes and omits some of them. Here the sample spans more than 50,000 clones, approximately 86% being singletons. The material was peripheral blood, obtained 28 days after the second AZD1222 dose. Receptors originate from an adult who received the AZD1222 COVID-19 vaccine.

This rearrangement joins TRBV18 to TRBJ1-1; D is unclear. The V end was cut by 3 bases, the J end by 3 bases, with 11 bases between. The CDR3 spans 14 residues. Germline V gene lookup returns CDR1 KGHSH and CDR2 LQKENI. The CDR3 loop is CASSPSGRDTEAFF. The CDR3 DNA is TGTGCCAGCTCACCCTCGGGTCGGGACACTGAAGCTTTCTTT. Full variable domain (remainder filled in from reference TRBV18 and TRBJ1-1): NAGVMQNPRHLVRRRGQEARLRCSPMKGHSHVYWYRQLPEEGLKFMVYLQKENIIDESGMPKERFSAEFPKEGPSILRIQQVVRGDSAAYFCASSPSGRDTEAFFGQGTRLTVV.

V and J are TRBV10-2 and TRBJ1-4; perhaps TRBD1 as D (5 bases). CDR3 size: 15 residues. CDR1 and CDR2 (germline): WSHSY, SAAADI. V was pared by 7 bases and J by 0 bases, with 12 bases between. The CDR3: CASNTGPSTNEKLFF. In DNA, the CDR3 is TGCGCCAGCAATACAGGTCCCTCAACTAATGAAAAACTGTTTTTT.

The chain recombines TRBV5-1 with TRBJ1-5; D remains unclear. The germline CDR1 and CDR2 sequences are SGHRS and YFSETQ. This CDR3 contains 15 residues. V was clipped by 7 bases and J by 0 bases, with 14 bases between them. CDR3 DNA: TGCGCCAGCTCGCCGGGTCCGTATAGCAATCAGCCCCAGCATTTT. As protein: CASSPGPYSNQPQHF.

This clone was recorded once. The chain combines TRBV9 with TRBJ2-1; D remains ambiguous. The CDR3 extends over 12 amino acids. Germline V gene lookup returns CDR1 SGDLS and CDR2 YYNGEE. The V end was cut by 4 bases, the J end by 5 bases, with 7 bases between. In DNA, the CDR3 is TGTGCCAGCAGCCCCCCGGACAATGAGCAGTTCTTC. It encodes CASSPPDNEQFF.

The chain recombines TRBV18 with TRBJ1-2, with TRBD1 identical over 9 bases. Looked up from germline, CDR1 is KGHSH and CDR2 is LQKENI. V gave up 4 bases and J gave up 6 bases; unmatched junction bases: 0. The CDR3 is 12 amino acids. In nucleotides, the CDR3 is TGTGCCAGCTCACGGGACAGGGATGGCTACACCTTC. This sequence encodes CASSRDRDGYTF.

The CDR3, as DNA: TGTGCCAGCAGTCGCAGCCTATATGGCTACACCTTC. It is translated as CASSRSLYGYTF. This chain connects TRBV28 to TRBJ1-2, with D hard to call. Trimming took off 5 bases at V and 5 bases at J, with 9 bases between the two ends. Germline V CDR1 and CDR2: MDHEN, SYDVKM. The CDR3 has 12 amino acids.

V is TRBV7-3 and J is TRBJ2-5, with a weak D call TRBD1 (5 bases). The CDR3 has 13 amino acids. Germline V gene data show CDR1 as SGHTA and CDR2 as FQGTGA. V lost 5 bases and J lost 4, with 11 bases in between. The CDR3: CASSPGSGETQYF. The CDR3, as DNA: TGTGCCAGCAGCCCAGGGTCGGGAGAGACCCAGTACTTC.

The CDR3 reads CASSPGQGASGELFF. The CDR3 nucleotides are TGCGCCAGCAGCCCGGGACAGGGGGCCTCCGGGGAGCTGTTTTTT. V is TRBV10-1 and J is TRBJ2-2; TRBD1 matches 12 bases. The CDR3 is 15 amino acids. The J segment lost 6 bases and the V segment lost 6 bases, leaving 5 bases of the junction unmatched. Per germline, CDR1 WNHNN and CDR2 SYGVQD (reference sequence).

V is TRBV5-1 and J is TRBJ2-5, with D uncertain. Germline CDR1 reads SGHRS; CDR2 reads YFSETQ. The ends were cut back, 5 bases at V and 5 bases at J, with 19 bases in the middle. The CDR3 sequence is 15 residues long. The CDR3 DNA reads as TGCGCCAGCAGAAGGTCCGAAGGGCTGGGGGAGACCCAGTACTTC. It encodes CASRRSEGLGETQYF.

The V gene is TRBV5-6, the J gene TRBJ2-1; the match to TRBD2 covers 8 bases. The ends lost 4 bases at V and 10 bases at J; junction bases unmatched: 7. This CDR3 spans 13 amino acids. Germline V CDR1 and CDR2: SGHDT, YYEEEE. In DNA form, the CDR3 reads TGTGCCAGCAGCAGCGGGAGTCGTGCCGAGCAGTTCTTC. It specifies CASSSGSRAEQFF.

The chain joins TRBV19 to TRBJ2-4, with 11 bases fitting TRBD1. The length of the CDR3 is 16 residues. Germline lookup yields CDR1 LNHDA and CDR2 SQIVND (reference sequence). Germline trimming cut 4 bases from V and 3 bases from J; bases unmatched to any gene: 5. The CDR3 loop reads CASSTTGTGGKNIQYF. DNA for the CDR3: TGTGCCAGTAGTACCACCGGGACAGGGGGCAAAAACATTCAGTACTTC. Combining the CDR3 with reference TRBV19 and TRBJ2-4 gives the whole variable domain DGGITQSPKYLFRKEGQNVTLSCEQNLNHDAMYWYRQDPGQGLRLIYYSQIVNDFQKGDIAEGYSVSREKKESFPLTVTSAQKNPTAFYLCASSTTGTGGKNIQYFGAGTRLSVL.

This clone came up once. The chain employs TRBV11-2 and TRBJ1-1; D is possibly TRBD1 (5 bases). V lost 0 bases and J 8 bases, leaving 13 bases between the germline ends. The CDR3 spans 14 residues. The germline V gene encodes CDR1 SGHAT and CDR2 FQNNGV. The CDR3 loop is CASSLELRGAEAFF. CDR3 sequence (DNA): TGTGCCAGCAGCTTAGAGTTGCGCGGGGCGGAAGCTTTCTTT.

The chain uses TRBV3-1 (or the pseudogene TRBV3-2) and TRBJ1-4; 11 bases fit TRBD1. The germline V gene has CDR1 LGHDT and CDR2 YNNKEL (reference sequence). The length of the CDR3 is 16 residues. V shed 4 bases and J 8 bases; nucleotides not matched to a gene: 9. CDR3 bases: TGTGCCAGCAGCCCCTGGACAGGGGGCAAGAAAGAAAAACTGTTTTTT. Its translation is CASSPWTGGKKEKLFF.

The chain uses TRBV5-6 and TRBJ1-2, with TRBD1 matching over 10 bases. The CDR3 sequence is 14 residues long. Unmatched junction bases numbered 2, after V lost 4 bases and J lost 2 bases. The germline gives CDR1 SGHDT, CDR2 YYEEEE. DNA for the CDR3: TGTGCCAGCAGCCCGGACAGGGGGAACTATGGCTACACCTTC. It encodes CASSPDRGNYGYTF.

V and J are TRBV28 and TRBJ2-4; D unclear. Between the trimmed V and J ends, which lost 7 bases and 2 bases, there was a span of 6 bases. From germline, CDR1 is MDHEN and CDR2 SYDVKM. CDR3 length: 12 residues. The CDR3 sequence is CASKGPKNIQYF. The DNA of the CDR3 is TGTGCCAGCAAAGGTCCCAAAAACATTCAGTACTTC.

The rearrangement uses TRBV11-2 and TRBJ2-7; D uncertain. V lost 5 bases and J 0 bases, leaving 5 bases between the germline ends. The germline V gene has CDR1 SGHAT and CDR2 FQNNGV. This CDR3 comprises 12 residues. CDR3 sequence (DNA): TGTGCCAGCAGCCCGTACTCCTACGAGCAGTACTTC. Translated, it gives CASSPYSYEQYF.

V is TRBV7-8 and J is TRBJ1-2, with TRBD1 matching 8 bases. Looked up from germline, CDR1 is SGHVS and CDR2 is FQNEAQ. Losses at the gene ends were 1 base for V and 5 bases for J; bases not matched to a gene: 9. The CDR3 contains 16 residues. The CDR3 sequence: CASSLVADRDSYGYTF. Here the CDR3 DNA reads TGTGCCAGCAGCTTAGTGGCGGACAGGGACTCGTATGGCTACACCTTC.

The chain employs TRBV5-8 and TRBJ1-5; a possible D gene is TRBD1 (6 bases). Germline CDR1 and CDR2: SGHTS and YDEGEE. The CDR3 is 15 residues long. The V gene lost 3 bases and the J gene lost 0 bases, with 10 bases spanning the gap. CDR3 sequence: CASSSYRDSNQPQHF. CDR3 DNA sequence: TGTGCCAGCAGCTCCTACAGGGATAGCAATCAGCCCCAGCATTTT.

This clone was detected only once. The chain links TRBV3-1 (or the pseudogene TRBV3-2) to TRBJ1-3; D perhaps matches TRBD1 (5 bases). Germline CDR1 LGHDT, CDR2 YNNKEL (reference sequence). The V end lost 4 bases, the J end lost 5 bases, and 12 bases lay between the germline ends. This CDR3 region has 14 residues. Here the CDR3 reads CASSRGPGRNTIYF. CDR3 sequence (DNA): TGTGCCAGCAGCCGGGGACCGGGCCGAAACACCATATATTTT.

The chain employs TRBV3-1 (or the pseudogene TRBV3-2) and TRBJ1-1; D is unclear. The ends were cut back, 0 bases at V and 1 base at J, with 6 bases in the middle. The CDR3 is made up of 14 amino acids. Germline V gene data show CDR1 as LGHDT and CDR2 as YNNKEL (reference sequence). The CDR3 is CASSQENRNTEAFF. The CDR3 DNA sequence: TGTGCCAGCAGCCAAGAGAACAGGAACACTGAAGCTTTCTTT.